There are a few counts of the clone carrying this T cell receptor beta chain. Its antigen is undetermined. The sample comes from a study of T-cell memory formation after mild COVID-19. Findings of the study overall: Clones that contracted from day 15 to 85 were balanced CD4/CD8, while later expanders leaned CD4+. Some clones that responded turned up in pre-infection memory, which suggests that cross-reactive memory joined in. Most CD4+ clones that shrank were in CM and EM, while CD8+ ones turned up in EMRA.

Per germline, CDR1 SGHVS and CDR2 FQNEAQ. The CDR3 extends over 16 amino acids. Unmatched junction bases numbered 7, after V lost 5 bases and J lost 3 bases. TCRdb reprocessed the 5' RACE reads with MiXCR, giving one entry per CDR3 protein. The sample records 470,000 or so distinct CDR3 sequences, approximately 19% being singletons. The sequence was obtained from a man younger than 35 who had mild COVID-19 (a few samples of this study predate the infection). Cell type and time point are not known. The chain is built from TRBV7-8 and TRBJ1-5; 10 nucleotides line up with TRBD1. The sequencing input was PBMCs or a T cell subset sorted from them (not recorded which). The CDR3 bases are TGTGCCAGCAGCCCCCGGACAGGGGGAAACAATCAGCCCCAGCATTTT. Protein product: CASSPRTGGNNQPQHF.